This TCR beta chain was sequenced for a study of blood T cell repertoires in COVID-19. Study in general: The analysed material was cDNA or gDNA that came from T cells, B-cell-depleted T cells, or PBMCs.

Measured with immunoSEQ multiplex PCR; TCRdb has only the in-frame clones, and not every one. The sample records 130,000 or so clones, roughly 90% being singletons. Looked up from germline, CDR1 is SQVTM and CDR2 is ANQGSEA. The CDR3 runs 16 residues. Germline trimming cut 3 bases from V and 7 bases from J; bases unmatched to any gene: 16. Specimen: peripheral blood. The clonotype was recovered from a man aged 50-59 years with acute or convalescent COVID-19. The chain is built from TRBV29-1 and TRBJ1-2, with TRBD1 identical over 8 bases. CDR3 coding DNA: TGCAGCGTTGACTTCCGGGGCAGGGGGCTTTCGGGTGGCTACACCTTC. It translates to CSVDFRGRGLSGGYTF.